This T cell receptor beta chain originates from a study of molecular identifiers for immune sequencing clone quantification. Across the whole study: Sequencing covered four of five parts into which replicate RNA from about 20,000 or 100,000 naive CD8 cells was split.

Study-level points and caveats: Spiked Jurkat TCR RNA from one cell was reportedly detectable among fewer than 1.3 million naive cells.

This CDR3 comprises 14 residues. The germline gives CDR1 SGHDT, CDR2 YYEEEE. The V gene lost 0 bases and the J gene lost 0 bases, with 5 bases spanning the gap. One entry per CDR3 protein, called by TCRdb with MiXCR from the PCR reads. This table has approximately 37,000 distinct CDR3 sequences, 19% appearing once. This clonotype was counted many times. Its antigen remains unidentified. Sequences were obtained from naive CD8+ T cells from blood, with Jurkat cell RNA spiked in. The subset denotes: FACS-sorted CD8+CD4-CCR7+CD45RA+ naive T cells. This receptor was taken from a human donor in good health. Some libraries in this study had Jurkat cell RNA spiked in. This chain links TRBV5-6 with TRBJ2-3; D remains ambiguous. The CDR3 DNA follows: TGTGCCAGCAGCTTGGCCCGCAGCACAGATACGCAGTATTTT. Protein product: CASSLARSTDTQYF.